These 32 T cell receptor beta chains share one sample of origin, sequenced in a study of regulatory T cells in long-lasting Graves disease. Noted time point: newly diagnosed GD, antithyroid drugs for less than 3 months. The TCR library was made from RNA that had been extracted from PBMCs in TRIzol. Arm-PCR with iRepertoire HTBI primers amplified the CDR3 regions for these TCR beta libraries. TCRdb re-analysed the multiplex PCR reads in MiXCR, keeping a single row per CDR3 protein. The sample has under 500,000 distinct CDR3 sequences; around 15% are singletons. These sequences were also reported in another study, on T cells in Graves' hyperthyroidism and ophthalmopathy.

This sample comprised peripheral blood mononuclear cells (PBMCs), obtained at new diagnosis, from a patient treated with antithyroid drugs. The receptor set was obtained from a woman in her twenties or thirties with Graves disease.

This clonotype has ten or more counts. The chain recombines TRBV20-1 with TRBJ2-7; 12 bases agree with TRBD2. V was pared by 6 bases and J by 1 base, with 10 bases of the junction left unmatched. The CDR3 sequence is 16 residues long. CDR1 and CDR2 (germline): DFQATT, SNEGSKA (reference sequence). The CDR3 loop reads CSAPLAGGSYSYEQYF. CDR3 nucleotide sequence: TGCAGTGCCCCGCTAGCGGGAGGGTCATATTCCTACGAGCAGTACTTC.

This clonotype was seen a few times. V is TRBV7-8 and J is TRBJ2-1, with 8 bases aligning to TRBD2. This CDR3 is 13 amino acids long. Germline CDR1 reads SGHVS; CDR2 reads FQNEAQ. V shed 6 bases, J shed 10 bases, and the junction held 8 bases outside the gene matches. The CDR3 protein is CASRGLVYGEQFF. For the CDR3, the DNA is TGTGCCAGCAGGGGACTAGTATACGGGGAGCAGTTCTTC.

Details on this clonotype: Mismatch with germline at one junction end may stem from a read error. This chain links TRBV9 with TRBJ2-1, with TRBD2 identical over 14 bases. The CDR3 consists of 17 residues. Per the germline V gene, CDR1 is SGDLS and CDR2 is YYNGEE. The CDR3 DNA sequence: TGTGCCAGCAGCGTAGAGGGGACTAGCGGGAGAAAGAATGAGCATTTCTTC. Protein: CASSVEGTSGRKNEHFF.

The chain employs TRBV19 and TRBJ2-1; D might be TRBD1 (5 bases). V was pared by 3 bases and J by 8 bases, with 11 bases between. Germline-derived CDR1 and CDR2 are LNHDA and SQIVND (reference sequence). The CDR3 is 13 residues long. The CDR3, as DNA: TGTGCCAGTAGTATGGGCCAGGGCTATGAGCAGTTCTTC. Translated: CASSMGQGYEQFF. The full variable domain, completed using reference TRBV19 and TRBJ2-1, is DGGITQSPKYLFRKEGQNVTLSCEQNLNHDAMYWYRQDPGQGLRLIYYSQIVNDFQKGDIAEGYSVSREKKESFPLTVTSAQKNPTAFYLCASSMGQGYEQFFGPGTRLTVL.

This clonotype came up a few times. The genes are TRBV29-1 and TRBJ2-1, with D hard to call. The CDR3 has 11 amino acids. The germline gives CDR1 SQVTM, CDR2 ANQGSEA. V was trimmed by 8 bases and J by 6 bases, leaving 11 bases between them. The CDR3, as DNA: TGCAGCCCTAGGTGGGGCAATGAGCAGTTCTTC. Its protein product is CSPRWGNEQFF.

This clonotype occurred a few times. This may stem from a read error, because a much larger clone lies one nucleotide away. The chain employs TRBV6-2 or TRBV6-3 and TRBJ1-5; unclear D gene. In germline, CDR1 is MNHEY, CDR2 SVGEGT. This CDR3 has 14 residues. The CDR3 reads CASRINDPVQPRHF. The CDR3 DNA follows: TGTGCCAGCAGAATCAACGACCCTGTCCAGCCCCGGCATTTT.

This clonotype appeared many times. This chain uses TRBV27 with TRBJ2-7; maybe TRBD1 (5 bases). V gave up 2 bases and J gave up 4 bases, with 9 bases separating them. Germline CDR1 MNHEY, CDR2 SMNVEV (reference sequence). The CDR3 is 13 residues long. CDR3 sequence (DNA): TGTGCCAGCAGTTTAGACAGTCAATACGAGCAGTACTTC. This translates into CASSLDSQYEQYF.

This clonotype was detected many times. CDR3: CSVVDGVAGSYEQYF. CDR3 in DNA: TGCAGCGTTGTAGACGGCGTCGCTGGCTCCTACGAGCAGTACTTC. The rearrangement joins TRBV29-1 to TRBJ2-7; D call uncertain. The CDR3 has 15 residues. The ends were cut back, 4 bases at V and 0 bases at J, with 16 bases in the middle. From germline, CDR1 is SQVTM and CDR2 ANQGSEA.

This clonotype was recorded many times. CDR3 sequence reads: CASSSPRTVYEQYF. CDR3 sequence (DNA): TGTGCCAGCAGTTCCCCAAGGACGGTTTACGAGCAGTACTTC. The chain joins TRBV28 to TRBJ2-7; D unclear. This CDR3 contains 14 residues. Trimming shortened V by 4 bases and J by 4 bases, and 14 bases separated the two germline ends. The germline V gene has CDR1 MDHEN and CDR2 SYDVKM.

Note on this clonotype: A much larger clone lies a single base off, so this may be a read error. The rearrangement links TRBV19 to TRBJ1-2, with TRBD1 matching 10 bases. Germline V gene lookup returns CDR1 LNHDA and CDR2 SQIVND (reference sequence). The CDR3 extends over 21 amino acids. The ends lost 3 bases at V and 2 bases at J; junction bases unmatched: 21. The CDR3 is CASSMVTRKRQGAFPNYGYTF. In nucleotides, the CDR3 is TGTGCCAGTAGTATGGTAACCCGGAAGAGACAGGGGGCATTCCCCAACTATGGCTACACCTTC.

The chain couples TRBV20-1 to TRBJ2-3, with 13 bases that match TRBD2. V lost 5 bases, J lost 6 bases, and 8 bases stayed unmatched. In germline, CDR1 is DFQATT, CDR2 SNEGSKA (reference sequence). The CDR3 loop spans 15 amino acids. The CDR3, as DNA: TGCAGTGCTTCTTCCGGGACTAGCGGGATGGATACGCAGTATTTT. Amino acids: CSASSGTSGMDTQYF.

This clonotype was observed many times. Compared with germline, one end of the junction differs, possibly owing to a read error. The chain combines TRBV7-9 with TRBJ2-7, with TRBD2 as a possible D gene (6 bases). Germline V gene sequence: CDR1 SEHNR, CDR2 FQNEAQ (reference sequence). The CDR3 totals 11 residues. The CDR3 bases are TGTGCCAGCAGCTTAGGGGAGGACTATGCCTTC. Translation: CASSLGEDYAF.

This clonotype was recorded at least ten times. The V and J genes are TRBV15 and TRBJ1-1; no clear D gene. The CDR3 totals 12 residues. V was trimmed by 0 bases and J by 2 bases, leaving 1 base between them. Looked up from germline, CDR1 is LNHNV and CDR2 is YYDKDF (reference sequence). For the CDR3, the DNA is TGTGCCACCAGCAGAGACAACACTGAAGCTTTCTTT. Translating gives CATSRDNTEAFF.

This clonotype was seen a handful of times. This sequence joins TRBV24-1 and TRBJ2-2; 7 positions agree with TRBD1. V trimming: 4 bases; J trimming: 5 bases; junction bases outside the gene matches: 15. There are 18 residues in the CDR3. Looked up from germline, CDR1 is KGHDR and CDR2 is SFDVKD. As DNA, the CDR3 is TGTGCCACCAGTGACCCCGCCAGGGTACAGGGGTGGACCGGGGAGCTGTTTTTT. This encodes CATSDPARVQGWTGELFF.

This rearrangement joins TRBV14 to TRBJ2-3; D perhaps matches TRBD1 (5 bases). With 0 bases removed from V and 6 bases from J, the gap between germline ends came to 13 bases. The CDR3 contains 15 residues. The germline V gene has CDR1 SGHDN and CDR2 FVKESK. This CDR3 reads CASSQEDLRADTQYF. The CDR3 nucleotides read TGTGCCAGCAGCCAAGAAGACCTCAGGGCGGATACGCAGTATTTT.

A remark on this clonotype: A much larger clone differs by one base, so this may be a read error. The chain uses TRBV11-2 and TRBJ1-1; D is uncertain. The germline gives CDR1 SGHAT, CDR2 FQNNGV. This CDR3 contains 15 residues. The ends were cut back, 3 bases at V and 6 bases at J, with 17 bases in the middle. The DNA for the CDR3 is TGTGCCAGCAGCTTCTCATACGGACGGGCCGCTGAAGCTTTCTTT. The encoded protein is CASSFSYGRAAEAFF.

This clonotype was counted many times. The J gene is TRBJ1-4, the V gene TRBV20-1; D remains unclear. This CDR3 region has 16 residues. Germline V gene sequence: CDR1 DFQATT, CDR2 SNEGSKA (reference sequence). V was trimmed by 5 bases and J by 8 bases, leaving 24 bases between them. CDR3 DNA sequence: TGCAGTGCTTCGAGTGGGTACAGAACTATGAACGAAAAACTGTTTTTT. Its translation is CSASSGYRTMNEKLFF.

This clonotype has a handful of counts. The genes are TRBV27 and TRBJ1-4; the match to TRBD1 covers 7 bases. Germline-derived CDR1 and CDR2 are MNHEY and SMNVEV (reference sequence). The CDR3 length is 18 residues. Trimming cost V 5 bases and J 0 bases; bases outside gene matches: 12. Here the CDR3 reads CASSPGTAAIATNEKLFF. DNA for the CDR3: TGTGCCAGCAGTCCCGGGACAGCAGCCATTGCAACTAATGAAAAACTGTTTTTT.

This clonotype was counted only a few times. The J gene is TRBJ2-7, the V gene TRBV7-9; no reliable D call. Trimming took off 3 bases at V and 3 bases at J, with 12 bases between the two ends. Germline V gene sequence: CDR1 SEHNR, CDR2 FQNEAQ (reference sequence). This CDR3 has 14 residues. The CDR3 sequence: CASSFQPLGYEQYF. CDR3 nucleotide sequence: TGTGCCAGCAGCTTCCAGCCCTTAGGCTACGAGCAGTACTTC.

This clonotype was recorded many times. J is TRBJ2-7 and V is TRBV7-2; 10 nucleotides agree with TRBD2. CDR1 SGHTA and CDR2 FQGNSA come from the germline V gene. The CDR3 totals 14 residues. V dropped 5 bases and J dropped 8; count of bases not matched to a gene: 9. The CDR3 DNA is TGTGCCAGCAGCCCCTCAGCGGGAGGGTTCAAGCAGTACTTC. Its protein product is CASSPSAGGFKQYF.

This clonotype was observed at least ten times. The J gene is TRBJ1-1, the V gene TRBV7-9; D is perhaps TRBD1 (6 bases). Trimming cost V 6 bases and J 3 bases, with 8 bases left between them. The CDR3 totals 12 residues. The germline gives CDR1 SEHNR, CDR2 FQNEAQ (reference sequence). The CDR3 loop is CASSTGYTEAFF. The CDR3 nucleotides read TGTGCCAGCAGTACAGGGTACACTGAAGCTTTCTTT.

This clonotype came up many times. The chain couples TRBV27 to TRBJ2-7; TRBD1 might be the D (5 bases). This CDR3 is built from 15 residues. V gave up 1 base and J gave up 2 bases, with 12 bases separating them. Germline-derived CDR1 and CDR2 are MNHEY and SMNVEV (reference sequence). CDR3 in amino acids: CASSLFARVPYEQYF. Here the CDR3 DNA reads TGTGCCAGCAGTTTATTTGCCAGGGTACCCTACGAGCAGTACTTC.

This clonotype was counted a few times. V is TRBV11-2 and J is TRBJ1-2; the D is unclear. CDR3 size: 17 residues. Germline CDR1 reads SGHAT; CDR2 reads FQNNGV. Trimming stripped 4 bases from V and 0 bases from J, with 18 bases between. The CDR3: CASSSLKSFGTNYGYTF. The CDR3 region has the DNA TGTGCCAGCAGCTCGCTCAAGTCTTTCGGGACTAACTATGGCTACACCTTC.

The genes are TRBV6-1 and TRBJ1-6; 8 bases align to TRBD1. The CDR3 runs 13 residues. Germline values: CDR1 MNHNS, CDR2 SASEGT. The junction had 5 bases not matched to a gene; V was cut back by 6 bases and J by 10 bases. CDR3 DNA: TGTGCCAGCAGAAAACAGGGGGAATCACCCCTCCACTTT. Translation gives CASRKQGESPLHF.

This sequence joins TRBV14 and TRBJ1-2; TRBD1 aligns across 7 bases. The germline V gene encodes CDR1 SGHDN and CDR2 FVKESK. V shed 3 bases, J shed 13 bases, and the junction held 5 bases outside the gene matches. The CDR3 runs to 11 residues. CDR3 sequence reads: CASSHGTVSTF. In DNA, the CDR3 is TGTGCCAGCAGCCATGGGACAGTGAGCACCTTC.

The sample holds one count of this clonotype. The chain couples TRBV20-1 to TRBJ2-2; possibly TRBD2 for D (6 bases). The germline gives CDR1 DFQATT, CDR2 SNEGSKA (reference sequence). This CDR3 region has 16 residues. V lost 5 bases and J lost 4, with 20 bases in between. CDR3 sequence reads: CSASTGSASVTGELFF. In DNA form, the CDR3 reads TGCAGTGCTTCCACAGGATCGGCTAGCGTCACCGGGGAGCTGTTTTTT.

This clonotype was seen many times. The V and J genes are TRBV28 and TRBJ2-1; D ambiguous. Trimming took off 6 bases at V and 0 bases at J, with 6 bases between the two ends. Per germline, CDR1 MDHEN and CDR2 SYDVKM. The CDR3 covers 13 residues. The CDR3 region is CASRGSSYNEQFF. The CDR3 bases are TGTGCCAGCAGGGGTAGCTCCTACAATGAGCAGTTCTTC.

This clonotype was counted ten times or more. The gene calls are TRBV6-2 or TRBV6-3 and TRBJ1-2, with TRBD1 identical over 8 bases. From germline, CDR1 is MNHEY and CDR2 SVGEGT. This CDR3 is 14 amino acids long. V was pared by 2 bases and J by 2 bases, with 1 base of the junction left unmatched. The CDR3 DNA reads TGTGCCAGCAGTTACCGGGACAGGAACTATGGCTACACCTTC. Translating gives CASSYRDRNYGYTF.

Ten or more counts support this clonotype. The chain recombines TRBV20-1 with TRBJ2-1; 13 bases are shared with TRBD2. Trimming at V came to 4 bases and at J to 0 bases, leaving 9 bases not matched to a gene. CDR3 length equals 18 residues. The V gene's germline CDR1 is DFQATT and CDR2 SNEGSKA (reference sequence). CDR3 region: CSAIPWTSGRHSYNEQFF. The CDR3 bases are TGCAGTGCTATCCCATGGACTAGCGGGAGACACTCCTACAATGAGCAGTTCTTC.

This clonotype was counted ten times or more. The chain carries TRBV29-1 and TRBJ2-3; 12 bases fit TRBD2. Germline V gene sequence: CDR1 SQVTM, CDR2 ANQGSEA. V shed 5 bases, J shed 4 bases, and the junction held 7 bases outside the gene matches. The CDR3 is 15 residues long. This CDR3 reads CSVIPSGRASDTQYF. CDR3 sequence (DNA): TGCAGCGTTATCCCTAGCGGGAGGGCCTCAGATACGCAGTATTTT.

This clonotype was detected many times. This chain uses TRBV11-2 with TRBJ2-5; no reliable D call. The germline V gene encodes CDR1 SGHAT and CDR2 FQNNGV. V was trimmed by 5 bases and J by 2 bases, leaving 15 bases between them. The CDR3 contains 15 residues. The CDR3 DNA reads as TGTGCCAGCAGCCTCCAGGTCGGGTCGCAAGAGACCCAGTACTTC. This sequence encodes CASSLQVGSQETQYF.

The V gene is TRBV7-9, the J gene TRBJ2-5; D may be TRBD2 (5 bases). The CDR3 is 16 amino acids. The germline V gene has CDR1 SEHNR and CDR2 FQNEAQ (reference sequence). Trimming stripped 4 bases from V and 6 bases from J, with 21 bases between. CDR3 nucleotide sequence: TGTGCCAGCAGCTGGGCCCTTAGGGAGAAGGTCAAGACCCAGTACTTC. Translating it yields CASSWALREKVKTQYF.